This T cell receptor beta chain derives from a study of blood T cells in healthy people across ages. The V gene end was trimmed by 6 bases and the J gene end by 1 base; junction bases not matched to a gene: 10. The CDR3 is 17 amino acids. Germline V gene data show CDR1 as MNHEY and CDR2 as SVGAGI. This clonotype was detected ten times or more. For the second PCR, which ran for roughly 7 to 11 cycles, a sample-barcoded 5' primer and a J-beta primer mix were used. From the 5' RACE reads, TCRdb called clonotypes with MiXCR, one entry per CDR3 protein. The sample has about a million distinct CDR3 sequences; roughly 48% are singletons.

The chain is built from TRBV6-5 and TRBJ2-2; the match to TRBD1 covers 8 bases. The clonotype was recovered from a man younger than 40 in good health. Specimen: blood. The CDR3 region is CASRLTWTGQNTGELFF. The CDR3 bases are TGTGCCAGCAGGCTCACCTGGACAGGGCAGAACACCGGGGAGCTGTTTTTT.